This is a list of T cell receptor beta chains from one sample in a study of tumor and adjacent non-tumor tissue in lung cancer. TCRdb itself ran the multiplex PCR reads through MiXCR, one entry per CDR3 protein. The profile covers about 75,000 distinct CDR3 sequences, with less than 75% appearing a single time and 25% to 35% taken by the ten largest. The specimen was distant non-tumor lung tissue. Receptor source: a woman between 50 and 59 years old with non-small cell lung cancer. Each CDR3 is given with its conserved first and last residue. The D gene is left open where the match is weak. The listing skips clone size in some rows; elsewhere it reads once, few, many or a size class.

v_gene	abundance	d_gene	j_gene	len	CDR3nt	CDR3aa
TRBV6-6	many	TRBD1	TRBJ1-2	15	TGTGCCAGCAGTGACCGGGCGACAGGGGACTATGGCTACACCTTC	CASSDRATGDYGYTF
TRBV11-2	.	.	TRBJ2-2	14	TGTGCCAGCAGCTTGGGTATGAACACCGGGGAGCTATTTTTT	CASSLGMNTGELFF
TRBV6-2/TRBV6-3	.	.	TRBJ1-5	14	TGTGCCAGCGGATCGGGGGGCGCCAATCAACCCCAGCATTTT	CASGSGGANQPQHF
TRBV24-1	many	.	TRBJ2-3	16	TGTGCCACCAGTGATTTTAAACGGTCTAGCACAGATACGCAGTATTTT	CATSDFKRSSTDTQYF
TRBV6-6	medium-sized	TRBD1	TRBJ2-3	16	TGTGCCAGCAGTTACTCGTTACAGGGGGGCCCAGATACGCAGTATTTT	CASSYSLQGGPDTQYF
TRBV11-2	.	.	TRBJ2-7	13	TGTGCCAGCAGCTTAGAGGTGAGAGGCGACCAGTGCTTC	CASSLEVRGDQCF
TRBV11-1	.	.	TRBJ1-1	15	TGTGCCAGCAGTTTAGATATCGGGGAGGGCACTGGAGCTTTCTTT	CASSLDIGEGTGAFF
TRBV15	.	.	TRBJ1-4	17	TGTGCCACCAGCAGAGAGAGTCCGGCAGCAACTAATGAAAAACTATTTTTT	CATSRESPAATNEKLFF
TRBV29-1	.	.	TRBJ1-5	14	TGCAGCCTTGGAGAACAGGGAATTAATCAGCCCCAGCATTTT	CSLGEQGINQPQHF
TRBV5-1	once	.	TRBJ1-4	17	TGCGTCAGCAGCTGGACACCGGACTCCACAACTAATGAAAAACTGTTTTTT	CVSSWTPDSTTNEKLFF
TRBV5-5	.	.	TRBJ2-4	16	TGTGCCAGCAGCTTGGCCGAGACTATAGCCAAAAACATTCAGTACTTC	CASSLAETIAKNIQYF
TRBV6-2/TRBV6-3	many	.	TRBJ2-1	14	TGTGCCAGCAGTACCCGGGACTTCTACAATGAGCAGTTCTTC	CASSTRDFYNEQFF
TRBV19	.	.	TRBJ2-1	12	TGTGCCAGTAGTGGAGCCGGGAATGAGCAGTTCTTC	CASSGAGNEQFF
TRBV6-6	.	TRBD1	TRBJ1-2	14	TGTGCCTGCAGTTTCACAGGGGCGGGGAATGGCTACACCTTC	CACSFTGAGNGYTF
TRBV7-9	.	TRBD2	TRBJ2-5	14	TGTGCCAGCAGATATTCTAGCGGGAGTGAGACCCAGTACTTC	CASRYSSGSETQYF
TRBV7-9	.	TRBD2	TRBJ2-1	14	TGTGCCAGCAGCTTAGGGACTAGCTTCGATGAGCAGTTCTTC	CASSLGTSFDEQFF
TRBV11-1	.	.	TRBJ1-1	14	TGTGCTAGCAGCTTGAAGGTGTTGAACACTGAACCTTTCTTT	CASSLKVLNTEPFF
TRBV28	.	.	TRBJ1-5	16	TGTGCCAGCAGTTTTCGTTTGGGGCGGTGGGGTCAGCCCCAGCATTTT	CASSFRLGRWGQPQHF
TRBV28	.	.	TRBJ2-5	11	TGTGCCAGCAGTTCCGTAAAGACCCAGTACTTC	CASSSVKTQYF
TRBV12-3/TRBV12-4	.	TRBD1	TRBJ1-5	14	TGTGCCAACAGTGTACAGGGGGGCAATCAGCCCCAGCATTTT	CANSVQGGNQPQHF
TRBV20-1	many	.	TRBJ2-1	17	TGCAGTGCCCCCGCCCCTTTGGGTAGCGGAGTCTACAATGAGCAGTTCTTC	CSAPAPLGSGVYNEQFF
TRBV6-1	.	.	TRBJ1-2	14	TGTGCCAGCAGCACATGGGGGGGCTCCAGTGGCTACGCCTTC	CASSTWGGSSGYAF
TRBV12-3/TRBV12-4	.	.	TRBJ2-5	14	TGTGCCAGCAGTGGGGATACCAGGCAAGGGACCCAGTACTTC	CASSGDTRQGTQYF
TRBV6-1	.	TRBD2	TRBJ2-7	15	TGTGCCGGCAGCTGGCTAGCGGGAGAGGGCTACGAGCAGTACTTC	CAGSWLAGEGYEQYF
TRBV12-3/TRBV12-4	many	TRBD2	TRBJ2-3	16	TGTGCCAGCAAGCTGACTAGCGGGAGGATTGCAGATACGCAGTATTTT	CASKLTSGRIADTQYF
TRBV20-1	many	.	TRBJ2-1	14	TGCAGTGCTAGTGAGGGTAGTGGTATCTATGAGCAGTTCTTC	CSASEGSGIYEQFF
TRBV5-6	once	.	TRBJ2-2	17	TGTGCCAGCAGCTTGGTGTTCGTGGGAACGGACACCGGGGAGCTGTTTTTT	CASSLVFVGTDTGELFF
TRBV4-3	large	.	TRBJ2-5	14	TGCGCCAGCAGCCAAGACCAGGGGTGGGAGACCCAGTACTTC	CASSQDQGWETQYF
TRBV11-1	few	.	TRBJ2-1	13	TGTGCTAGCAGCTTTCCTCCGCTGGAAGAGCAGTTCTTC	CASSFPPLEEQFF
TRBV13	.	TRBD2	TRBJ2-3	16	TGTGCCAACAGCTTAGGAGATAGCGGGAGGGCAGATACGCAGTATTTC	CANSLGDSGRADTQYF
TRBV20-1	once	.	TRBJ1-1	14	TGCAATGCTCCCAACAGGAGATTGTACACTGAAGCTTTCTTT	CNAPNRRLYTEAFF
TRBV20-1	.	.	TRBJ2-7	11	TGCTGTGCTATCGACGGTCACGAGCGGTACTTC	CCAIDGHERYF
TRBV7-8	many	.	TRBJ1-1	13	TGTGCCAGCAAAAAGCACGAAGTCTCTGAAGCTTTCTTT	CASKKHEVSEAFF
TRBV7-9	.	.	TRBJ2-7	12	TGTGCCAACAGCCCTTTACATTCCGAGCAGTACTTC	CANSPLHSEQYF
TRBV28	.	TRBD1	TRBJ2-6	15	TGTGCCAACAGTCAGGACAGGGCTGGGGCCAACGTGCTGACTTTC	CANSQDRAGANVLTF
TRBV29-1	.	.	TRBJ1-5	14	TGCAGCGTACCCACAGGGATGTTGGATCAGCCCCAGCATTTT	CSVPTGMLDQPQHF
TRBV29-1	.	TRBD2	TRBJ2-2	15	TGCAGCGTTGCTCTCCTGGCGGGAGGGGTCGGGGAGCTGTTTTTC	CSVALLAGGVGELFF
TRBV11-2	.	.	TRBJ1-2	15	TGTGCCAGCAGTCTCGGACCCGTCCTTAGCTATGGTTACACCTTC	CASSLGPVLSYGYTF
TRBV28	once	.	TRBJ2-1	11	TGTGCCAGCAGTTTAGGTTTCTTGCAATACTTC	CASSLGFLQYF
TRBV20-1	.	.	TRBJ2-1	14	TGCAGTGCTCCACCGGGACTGGCGGGCGGTGAGCAGTTCTTC	CSAPPGLAGGEQFF
TRBV20-1	once	TRBD2	TRBJ2-3	15	TGCAGTGCTCCACTAGCGGGCCCTACTGAGGATACGCACTATTTT	CSAPLAGPTEDTHYF
TRBV12-3/TRBV12-4	many	.	TRBJ1-1	12	TGTGCCAGCAGTTTTCTAAGCTCTGAAGCTTTCTTT	CASSFLSSEAFF
TRBV13	.	.	TRBJ1-1	11	TGTGCCAGCAGCTTAGCCACTGAAGCTTTCTTT	CASSLATEAFF
TRBV5-6	.	.	TRBJ2-5	13	TGTGCCAGCAGCAAGACCGTGCTGGAGAGCCAGTACTTC	CASSKTVLESQYF
TRBV10-3	.	.	TRBJ2-3	16	TGTGCCGTAAACGTAGGAGGGGTGGATAGCACAGATACGCAGTATTTT	CAVNVGGVDSTDTQYF
TRBV7-9	.	.	TRBJ2-1	19	TGTGCCAGCAGCCCTCAACCTATACCGGGCTCGAGCTCCTACAATGAGCAGTTCTTC	CASSPQPIPGSSSYNEQFF
TRBV6-7	.	.	TRBJ2-7	16	TGTGCCAACAATGGGGGTAAAAGCGAGCCGTCCTACGAGCGGTACTTC	CANNGGKSEPSYERYF
TRBV28	many	.	TRBJ1-3	14	TGTGCCAGCAGTTGGGGACGGTCTGGAAACACCATATATTTT	CASSWGRSGNTIYF
TRBV20-1	many	TRBD2	TRBJ2-7	15	TGCAGTGCTGATCCTAGGACTAGCGGCACCTACGAGCAGTACTTC	CSADPRTSGTYEQYF
TRBV5-1	.	TRBD1	TRBJ2-7	16	TGCGCCAGCAGCAAATCCAGGACAGGGAGCTCCTATGAGCAGTACTTC	CASSKSRTGSSYEQYF
TRBV5-6	.	.	TRBJ2-5	14	TGTGCCAGCAACTTGGTTCAGGGCGGGGAGACCCAGTACTTC	CASNLVQGGETQYF